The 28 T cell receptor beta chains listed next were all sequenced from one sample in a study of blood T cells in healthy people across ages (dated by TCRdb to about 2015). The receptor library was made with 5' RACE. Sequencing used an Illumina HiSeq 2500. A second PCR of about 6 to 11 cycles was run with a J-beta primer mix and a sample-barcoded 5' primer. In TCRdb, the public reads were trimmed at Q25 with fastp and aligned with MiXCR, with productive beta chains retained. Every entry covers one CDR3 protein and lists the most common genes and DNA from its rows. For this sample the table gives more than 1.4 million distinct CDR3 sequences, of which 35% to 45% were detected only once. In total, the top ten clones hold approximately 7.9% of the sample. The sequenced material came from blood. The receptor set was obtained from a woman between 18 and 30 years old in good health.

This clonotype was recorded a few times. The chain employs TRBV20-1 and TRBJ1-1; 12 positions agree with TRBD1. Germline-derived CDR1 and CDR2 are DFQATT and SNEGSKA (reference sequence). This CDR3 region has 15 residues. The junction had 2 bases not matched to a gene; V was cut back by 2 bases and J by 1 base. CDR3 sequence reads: CSARKGQGANTEAFF. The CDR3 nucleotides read TGCAGTGCTAGAAAGGGACAGGGGGCGAACACTGAAGCTTTCTTT.

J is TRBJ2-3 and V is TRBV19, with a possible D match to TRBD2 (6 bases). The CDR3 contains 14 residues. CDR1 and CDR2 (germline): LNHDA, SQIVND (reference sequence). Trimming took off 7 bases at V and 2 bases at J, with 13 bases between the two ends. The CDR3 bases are TGTGCCAGTAAGAGGCGGGGAGACACAGATACGCAGTATTTT. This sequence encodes CASKRRGDTDTQYF.

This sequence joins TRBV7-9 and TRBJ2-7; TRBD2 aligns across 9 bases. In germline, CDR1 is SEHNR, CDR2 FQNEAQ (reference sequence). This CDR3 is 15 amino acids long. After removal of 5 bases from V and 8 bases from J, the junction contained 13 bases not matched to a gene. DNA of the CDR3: TGTGCCAGCAGCGATCGAGCGGGAGGCGGCGACAAGCAGTACTTC. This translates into CASSDRAGGGDKQYF.

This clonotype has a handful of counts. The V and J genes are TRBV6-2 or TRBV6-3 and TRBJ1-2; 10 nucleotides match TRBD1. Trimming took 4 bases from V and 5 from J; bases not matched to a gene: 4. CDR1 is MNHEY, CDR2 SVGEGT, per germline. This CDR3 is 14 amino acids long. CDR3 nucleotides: TGTGCCAGCAGTTGGTGGGACAGGGGATATGGCTACACCTTC. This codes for CASSWWDRGYGYTF.

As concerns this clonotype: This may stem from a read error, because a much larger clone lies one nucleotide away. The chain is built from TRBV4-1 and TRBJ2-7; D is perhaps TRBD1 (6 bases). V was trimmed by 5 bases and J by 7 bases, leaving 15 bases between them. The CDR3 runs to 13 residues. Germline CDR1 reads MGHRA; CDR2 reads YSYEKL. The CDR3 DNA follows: TGCGCCAGCAGCTCTGGGACATGGGATGAGCAGTACTTC. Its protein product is CASSSGTWDEQYF.

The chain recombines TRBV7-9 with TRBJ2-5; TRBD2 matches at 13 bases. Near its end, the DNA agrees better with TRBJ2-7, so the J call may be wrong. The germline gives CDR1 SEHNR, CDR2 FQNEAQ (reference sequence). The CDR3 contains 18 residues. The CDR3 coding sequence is TGTGCCAGCAGCCCCGGGACTAGCGGGACTTCAAGCTCCTACGAGCAGTACTTC. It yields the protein CASSPGTSGTSSSYEQYF.

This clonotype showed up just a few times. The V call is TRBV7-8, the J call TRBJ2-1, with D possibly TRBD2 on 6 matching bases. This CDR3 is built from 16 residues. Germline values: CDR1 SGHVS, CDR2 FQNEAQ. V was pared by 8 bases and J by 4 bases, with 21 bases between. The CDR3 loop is CASGPHGTGSYNEQFF. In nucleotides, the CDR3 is TGTGCCAGCGGCCCCCACGGGACTGGATCTTACAATGAGCAGTTCTTC.

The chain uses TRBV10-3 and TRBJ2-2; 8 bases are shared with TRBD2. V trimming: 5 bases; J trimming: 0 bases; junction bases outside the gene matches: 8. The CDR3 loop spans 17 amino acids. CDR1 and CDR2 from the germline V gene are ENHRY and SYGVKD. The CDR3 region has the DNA TGTGCCATCAGTCCGGTCGGGAGGGGCACGAACACCGGGGAGCTGTTTTTT. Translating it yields CAISPVGRGTNTGELFF.

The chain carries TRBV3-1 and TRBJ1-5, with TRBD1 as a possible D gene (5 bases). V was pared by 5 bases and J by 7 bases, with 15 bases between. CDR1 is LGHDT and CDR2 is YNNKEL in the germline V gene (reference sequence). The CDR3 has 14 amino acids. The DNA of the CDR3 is TGTGCCAGCAGCGAGATAAGGGGAGGGCAGCCCCAGCATTTT. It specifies CASSEIRGGQPQHF.

The CDR3 spells CASRLGANVLTF. CDR3 nucleotides: TGTGCCAGCAGGCTTGGGGCCAACGTCCTGACTTTC. J is TRBJ2-6 and V is TRBV27; D gene uncertain. The CDR3 spans 12 residues. In germline, CDR1 is MNHEY, CDR2 SMNVEV (reference sequence). V lost 6 bases and J lost 3, with 3 bases in between.

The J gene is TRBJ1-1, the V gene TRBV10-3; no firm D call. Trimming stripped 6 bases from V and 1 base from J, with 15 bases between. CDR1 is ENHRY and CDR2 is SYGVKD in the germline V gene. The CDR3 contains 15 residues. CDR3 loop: CAISKNPQANTEAFF. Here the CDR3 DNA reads TGTGCCATCAGCAAAAATCCCCAGGCGAACACTGAAGCTTTCTTT.

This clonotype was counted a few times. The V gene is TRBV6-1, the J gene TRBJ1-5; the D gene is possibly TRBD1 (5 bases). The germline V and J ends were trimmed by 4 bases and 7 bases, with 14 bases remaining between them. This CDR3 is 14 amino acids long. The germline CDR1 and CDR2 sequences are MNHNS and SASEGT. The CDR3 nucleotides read TGTGCCAGCAGTGTCAGGGAGATCGGACAGCCCCAGCATTTT. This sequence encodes CASSVREIGQPQHF.

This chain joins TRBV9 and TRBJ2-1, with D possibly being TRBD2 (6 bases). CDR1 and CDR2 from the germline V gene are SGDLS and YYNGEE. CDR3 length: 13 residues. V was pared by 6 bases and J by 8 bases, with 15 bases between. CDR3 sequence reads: CASTPGGSDEQFF. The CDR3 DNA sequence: TGTGCCAGCACTCCCGGGGGATCCGATGAGCAGTTCTTC.

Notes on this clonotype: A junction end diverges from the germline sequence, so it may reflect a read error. DNA of the CDR3: TGTGCCTGCAGCGCTACGAGCGGGGGGGCTTCAGATACGCAGTATTTT. Amino acids: CACSATSGGASDTQYF. This chain joins TRBV7-8 and TRBJ2-3, with TRBD2 matching 10 bases. The CDR3 extends over 16 amino acids. Germline lookup yields CDR1 SGHVS and CDR2 FQNEAQ.

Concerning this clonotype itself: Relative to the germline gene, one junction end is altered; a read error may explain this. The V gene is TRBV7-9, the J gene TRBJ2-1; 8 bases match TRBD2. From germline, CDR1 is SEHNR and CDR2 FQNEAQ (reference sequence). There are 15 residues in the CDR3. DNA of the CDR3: TGTGCCAGCAGCCCCCGACTAGCGATTTACAATAAGCAGTTCTTC. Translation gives CASSPRLAIYNKQFF. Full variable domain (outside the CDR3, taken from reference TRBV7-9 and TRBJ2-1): DTGVSQNPRHKITKRGQNVTFRCDPISEHNRLYWYRQTLGQGPEFLTYFQNEAQLEKSRLLSDRFSAERPKGSFSTLEIQRTEQGDSAMYLCASSPRLAIYNKQFFGPGTRLTVL.

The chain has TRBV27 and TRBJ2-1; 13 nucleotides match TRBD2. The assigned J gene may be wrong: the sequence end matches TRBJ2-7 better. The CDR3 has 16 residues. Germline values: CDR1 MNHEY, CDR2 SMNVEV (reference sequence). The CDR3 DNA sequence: TGTGCCAGCAGTTGGGGACTAGCGGGGCAGTACAATGAGCAGTACTTC. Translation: CASSWGLAGQYNEQYF.

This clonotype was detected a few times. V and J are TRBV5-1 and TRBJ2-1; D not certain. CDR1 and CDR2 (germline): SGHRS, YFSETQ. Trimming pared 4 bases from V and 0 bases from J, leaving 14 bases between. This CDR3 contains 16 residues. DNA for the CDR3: TGCGCCAGCAGCCCTCTTACTCGAAGCTCCTACAATGAGCAGTTCTTC. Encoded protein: CASSPLTRSSYNEQFF.

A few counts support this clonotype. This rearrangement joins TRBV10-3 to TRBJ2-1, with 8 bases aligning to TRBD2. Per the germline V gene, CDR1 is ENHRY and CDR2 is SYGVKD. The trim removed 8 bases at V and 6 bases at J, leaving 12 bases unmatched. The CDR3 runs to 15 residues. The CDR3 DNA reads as TGTGCCATCGGGGGGGGCGCGGGAGGATTCAATGAGCAGTTCTTC. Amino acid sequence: CAIGGGAGGFNEQFF.

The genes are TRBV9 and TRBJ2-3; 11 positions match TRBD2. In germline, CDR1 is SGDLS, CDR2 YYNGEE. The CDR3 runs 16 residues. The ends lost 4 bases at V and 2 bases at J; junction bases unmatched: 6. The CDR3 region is CASSFPLAGATDTQYF. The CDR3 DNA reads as TGTGCCAGCAGCTTTCCACTAGCGGGGGCCACAGATACGCAGTATTTT.

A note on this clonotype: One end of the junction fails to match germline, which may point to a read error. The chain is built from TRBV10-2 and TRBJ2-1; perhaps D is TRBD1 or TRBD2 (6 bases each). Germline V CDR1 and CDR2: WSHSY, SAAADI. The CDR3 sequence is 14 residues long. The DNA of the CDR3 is TGCGTCAGCAGGCGGGACAACTCCTACAATGAGCAGTTCTTC. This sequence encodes CVSRRDNSYNEQFF.

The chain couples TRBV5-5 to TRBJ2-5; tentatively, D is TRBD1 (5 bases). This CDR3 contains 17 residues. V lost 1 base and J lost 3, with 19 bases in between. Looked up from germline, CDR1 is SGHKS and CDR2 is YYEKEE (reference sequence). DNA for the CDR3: TGTGCCAGCAGCTTGCCACCCTTCTCAGGGATAGAAGAGACCCAGTACTTC. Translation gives CASSLPPFSGIEETQYF.

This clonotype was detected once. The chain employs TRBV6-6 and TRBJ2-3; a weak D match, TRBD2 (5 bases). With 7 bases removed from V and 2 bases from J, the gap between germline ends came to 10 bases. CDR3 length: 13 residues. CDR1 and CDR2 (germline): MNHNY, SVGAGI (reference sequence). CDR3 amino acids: CASITRYTDTQYF. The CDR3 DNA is TGTGCCAGCATTACTAGATACACAGATACGCAGTATTTT.

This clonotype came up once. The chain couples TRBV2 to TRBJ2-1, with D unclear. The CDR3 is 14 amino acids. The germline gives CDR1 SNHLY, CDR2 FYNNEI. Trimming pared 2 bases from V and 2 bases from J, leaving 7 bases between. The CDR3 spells CASSESRPYNEQFF. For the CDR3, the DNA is TGTGCCAGCAGTGAATCGCGGCCCTACAATGAGCAGTTCTTC.

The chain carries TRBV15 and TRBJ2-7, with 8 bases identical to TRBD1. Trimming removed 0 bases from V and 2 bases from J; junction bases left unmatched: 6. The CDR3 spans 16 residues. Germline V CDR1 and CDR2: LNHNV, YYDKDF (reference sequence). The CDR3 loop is CATSRDAGGWTYEQYF. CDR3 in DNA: TGTGCCACCAGCAGAGATGCAGGGGGCTGGACCTACGAGCAGTACTTC.

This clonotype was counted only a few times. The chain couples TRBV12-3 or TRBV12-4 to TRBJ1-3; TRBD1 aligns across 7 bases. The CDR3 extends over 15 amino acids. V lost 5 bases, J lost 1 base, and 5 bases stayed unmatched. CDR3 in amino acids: CASSPTGVSGNTIYF. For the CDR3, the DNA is TGTGCCAGCAGTCCAACAGGGGTGTCTGGAAACACCATATATTTT.

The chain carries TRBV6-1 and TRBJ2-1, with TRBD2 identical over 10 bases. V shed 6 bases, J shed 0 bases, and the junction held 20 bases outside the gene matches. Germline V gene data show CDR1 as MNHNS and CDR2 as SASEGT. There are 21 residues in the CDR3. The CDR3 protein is CASRDRMGQTSGASSYNEQFF. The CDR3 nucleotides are TGTGCCAGCAGAGACCGTATGGGGCAAACTAGCGGGGCTAGCTCCTACAATGAGCAGTTCTTC.

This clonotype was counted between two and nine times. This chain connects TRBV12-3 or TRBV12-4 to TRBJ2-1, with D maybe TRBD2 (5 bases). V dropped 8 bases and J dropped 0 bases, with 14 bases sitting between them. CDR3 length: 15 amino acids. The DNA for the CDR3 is TGTGCCAGCTCTCGGGAAGACCTCTCCTACAATGAGCAGTTCTTC. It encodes CASSREDLSYNEQFF.

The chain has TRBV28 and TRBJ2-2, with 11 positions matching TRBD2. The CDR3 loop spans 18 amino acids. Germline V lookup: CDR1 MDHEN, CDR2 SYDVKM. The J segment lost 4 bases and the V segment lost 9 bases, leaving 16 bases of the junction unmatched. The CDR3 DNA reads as TGTGCCAGAGAGGCAGAAATTAGCGGGGGGGACAGCACCGGGGAGCTGTTTTTT. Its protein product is CAREAEISGGDSTGELFF.